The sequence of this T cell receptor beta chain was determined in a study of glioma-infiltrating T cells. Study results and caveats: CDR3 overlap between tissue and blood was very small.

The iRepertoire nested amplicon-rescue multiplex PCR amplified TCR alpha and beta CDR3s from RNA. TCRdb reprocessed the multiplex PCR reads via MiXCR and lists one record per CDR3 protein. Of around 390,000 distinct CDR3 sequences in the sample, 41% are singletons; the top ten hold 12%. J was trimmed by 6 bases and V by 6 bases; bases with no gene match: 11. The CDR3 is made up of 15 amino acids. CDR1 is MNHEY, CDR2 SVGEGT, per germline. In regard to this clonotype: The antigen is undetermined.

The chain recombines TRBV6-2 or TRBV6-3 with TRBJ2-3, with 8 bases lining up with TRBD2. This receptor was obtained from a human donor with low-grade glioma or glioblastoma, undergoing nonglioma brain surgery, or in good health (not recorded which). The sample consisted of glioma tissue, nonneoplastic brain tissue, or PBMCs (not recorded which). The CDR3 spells CASSPVGRARDTQYF. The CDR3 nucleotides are TGTGCCAGCAGCCCGGTCGGGAGGGCCCGGGATACGCAGTATTTT.